The present T cell receptor beta chain was sequenced within a study of blood T cell repertoires in COVID-19. TCRdb's table, derived via immunoSEQ multiplex PCR, lists solely in-frame clones and lacks some. The top ten clones hold around 3% of a sample with a few hundred thousand clones, more than 75% of them seen once. Trimming left V 7 bases short and J 1 base short, with 10 bases between. The CDR3 runs to 13 residues. Germline CDR1 is MNHEY and CDR2 is SMNVEV (reference sequence). This clonotype was sampled from a woman aged 25 to 39 who had recovered from COVID-19. Sequencing used PBMCs or T cells enriched from blood (not recorded which). The chain recombines TRBV27 with TRBJ1-1; perhaps TRBD1 as D (5 bases). CDR3 residues: CASNYRPNTEAFF. The DNA for the CDR3 is TGTGCCAGCAACTACAGGCCGAACACTGAAGCTTTCTTT.